Below are 3 T cell receptor beta chains sequenced from a single sample in a study of blood T cell repertoires in COVID-19. Clones were read by immunoSEQ multiplex PCR, and TCRdb kept only the in-frame ones, dropping some. The sample includes around 120,000 clones, 69% of them seen just once. Sequenced: peripheral blood. These receptors all stem from a woman aged 70-85 years with acute or convalescent COVID-19.

The CDR3 sequence is CAWSHHRQGIYGYTF. For the CDR3, the DNA is TGTGCCTGGAGTCACCATCGGCAGGGGATATATGGCTACACCTTC. J is TRBJ1-2 and V is TRBV30; D might be TRBD1 (6 bases). From germline, CDR1 is GTSNPN and CDR2 SVGIG (reference sequence). CDR3 length: 15 amino acids. The germline V and J ends were trimmed by 2 bases and 5 bases, with 18 bases remaining between them.

The rearrangement joins TRBV27 to TRBJ1-4; tentatively, D is TRBD1 (5 bases). Germline CDR1 and CDR2: MNHEY and SMNVEV (reference sequence). The V end was cut by 5 bases, the J end by 7 bases, with 14 bases between. This CDR3 comprises 14 residues. The CDR3 protein is CASSPQGLREKLFF. CDR3 sequence (DNA): TGTGCCAGCAGTCCCCAGGGTCTGCGTGAAAAACTGTTTTTT. The complete variable domain, with remaining parts taken from reference TRBV27 and TRBJ1-4, reads EAQVTQNPRYLITVTGKKLTVTCSQNMNHEYMSWYRQDPGLGLRQIYYSMNVEVTDKGDVPEGYKVSRKEKRNFPLILESPSPNQTSLYFCASSPQGLREKLFFGSGTQLSVL.

The CDR3 is CASSSLDSRQFF. In DNA form, the CDR3 reads TGTGCCAGCAGCTCCCTGGACAGTAGGCAGTTCTTC. The rearrangement joins TRBV7-2 to TRBJ2-1; D is possibly TRBD1 (6 bases). This CDR3 has 12 amino acids. V was trimmed by 4 bases and J by 12 bases, leaving 13 bases between them. CDR1 SGHTA and CDR2 FQGNSA come from the germline V gene.